This passage covers 14 T cell receptor beta chains from one sample sequenced in a study of Graves' ophthalmopathy and Graves' hyperthyroidism. Scientists amplified the TCR beta CDR3 regions from RNA transcripts. The first-round RT-PCR employed HTBI primers together with the Qiagen OneStep RT-PCR kit. A multiplex PCR was then performed as the second round. TCRdb itself ran the multiplex PCR reads through MiXCR, one entry per CDR3 protein. The sample has under 250,000 distinct CDR3 sequences; roughly a fifth are singletons. The sequencing input was peripheral blood. These receptors were obtained from a woman in her forties or fifties with Graves' ophthalmopathy.

This clonotype was seen repeatedly, ten times or more. V is TRBV6-1 and J is TRBJ2-7; the D is unclear. The germline CDR1 and CDR2 sequences are MNHNS and SASEGT. The CDR3 has 14 residues. V dropped 4 bases and J dropped 4 bases, with 14 bases sitting between them. DNA of the CDR3: TGTGCCAGCAGTGGAAGGATGAGGAATTACGAGCAGTACTTC. This translates into CASSGRMRNYEQYF.

This clonotype came up a few times. This chain joins TRBV30 and TRBJ1-5, with 9 positions matching TRBD1. The germline V gene encodes CDR1 GTSNPN and CDR2 SVGIG (reference sequence). The length of the CDR3 is 14 residues. The ends lost 0 bases at V and 7 bases at J; junction bases unmatched: 4. In nucleotides, the CDR3 is TGTGCCTGGAGTGTAACAGGGGGCGGCCAGCCCCAGCATTTT. It specifies CAWSVTGGGQPQHF.

There are a few counts of this clonotype. The CDR3 is CASSPPSGFEQYF. In DNA, the CDR3 is TGTGCCAGCAGCCCCCCCAGCGGGTTCGAGCAGTACTTC. The rearrangement links TRBV7-9 to TRBJ2-7; perhaps TRBD2 as D (6 bases). The CDR3 is 13 amino acids. Germline assignment: CDR1 SEHNR and CDR2 FQNEAQ (reference sequence). V lost 5 bases and J lost 6, with 14 bases in between.

The chain couples TRBV20-1 to TRBJ2-7; 14 bases fit TRBD2. From germline, CDR1 is DFQATT and CDR2 SNEGSKA (reference sequence). The length of the CDR3 is 16 residues. With 0 bases clipped from V and 3 bases from J, the junction kept 4 bases outside the gene matches. The CDR3 bases are TGCAGTGCTAGAGAATCCGGGACTAGCGGGAGCTACGAGCAGTACTTC. Translation: CSARESGTSGSYEQYF.

The rearrangement uses TRBV12-3 or TRBV12-4 and TRBJ1-6, with TRBD1 matching 7 bases. The CDR3 is 17 amino acids. V lost 3 bases to trimming and J lost 4 bases; unmatched junction nucleotides: 9. The CDR3 DNA reads as TGTGCCAGCAGTTTGGGACAGACCGCATCGTATAATTCACCCCTCCACTTT. It encodes CASSLGQTASYNSPLHF.

This clonotype was seen ten or more times. V usage is TRBV7-2 and J usage is TRBJ2-2, with D possibly being TRBD2 (5 bases). The length of the CDR3 is 16 residues. Germline V CDR1 and CDR2: SGHTA, FQGNSA. V gave up 0 bases and J gave up 0 bases, with 8 bases separating them. The chain's CDR3 is CASSLAGETNTGELFF. In DNA form, the CDR3 reads TGTGCCAGCAGCTTAGCGGGAGAAACGAACACCGGGGAGCTGTTTTTT.

This clonotype was seen at least ten times. The J gene is TRBJ2-2, the V gene TRBV24-1; 8 bases align to TRBD1. Germline V CDR1 and CDR2: KGHDR, SFDVKD. V gave up 1 base and J gave up 5 bases; unmatched junction bases: 5. This CDR3 spans 16 amino acids. As DNA, the CDR3 is TGTGCCACCAGTGATTTTCCCAGGGGGCGGACCGGGGAGCTGTTTTTT. Translating gives CATSDFPRGRTGELFF.

The chain has TRBV7-9 and TRBJ2-5; 13 positions agree with TRBD2. Germline V gene sequence: CDR1 SEHNR, CDR2 FQNEAQ (reference sequence). CDR3 length equals 15 residues. V gave up 4 bases and J gave up 2 bases; unmatched junction bases: 1. CDR3 amino acids: CASSSGLAGQETQYF. The CDR3 nucleotides are TGTGCCAGCAGCTCGGGACTAGCGGGACAAGAGACCCAGTACTTC.

This clonotype was found many times. The V gene is TRBV6-2 or TRBV6-3, the J gene TRBJ2-7; D may be TRBD1 (6 bases). Between the trimmed V and J ends, which lost 6 bases and 4 bases, there was a span of 16 bases. The CDR3 has 14 residues. Germline V gene data show CDR1 as MNHEY and CDR2 as SVGEGT. The CDR3 spells CASRVTGSGYEQYF. For the CDR3, the DNA is TGTGCCAGCAGGGTCACAGGGAGTGGTTACGAGCAGTACTTC.

This clonotype was seen many times. The rearrangement joins TRBV7-8 to TRBJ2-2; D might be TRBD2 (6 bases). CDR3 length equals 15 residues. V dropped 2 bases and J dropped 1 base, with 8 bases sitting between them. The germline V gene encodes CDR1 SGHVS and CDR2 FQNEAQ. CDR3 sequence: CASSLISGNTGELFF. The CDR3 region has the DNA TGTGCCAGCAGCTTAATTAGCGGGAACACCGGGGAGCTGTTTTTT.

This clonotype was counted at least ten times. The chain's CDR3 is CASSLGGTQYEQYF. CDR3 in DNA: TGCGCCAGCAGCTTAGGAGGGACTCAGTACGAGCAGTACTTC. J is TRBJ2-7 and V is TRBV5-1; D possibly corresponds to TRBD2 (6 bases). This CDR3 comprises 14 residues. Trimming took 2 bases from V and 4 from J, leaving 13 bases between them. CDR1 SGHRS and CDR2 YFSETQ come from the germline V gene.

The chain recombines TRBV30 with TRBJ1-1; D is unclear. The V end lost 0 bases, the J end lost 5 bases, and 19 bases lay between the germline ends. In germline, CDR1 is GTSNPN, CDR2 SVGIG (reference sequence). The CDR3 covers 16 residues. The CDR3 DNA follows: TGTGCCTGGAGTGTAACCTCCAGTGCGGGAGATACTGAAGCTTTCTTT. It encodes CAWSVTSSAGDTEAFF.

This clonotype was detected once. This likely comes from a read error, as the CDR3 has no conserved phenylalanine or tryptophan at its end. CDR3 nucleotide sequence: TGCAGTGCTAGGGGGTCCGGGGAGCTGTTTGTT. Translating it yields CSARGSGELFV. The chain recombines TRBV20-1 with TRBJ2-2; D gene uncertain. The CDR3 is 11 amino acids. V shed 3 bases and J shed 6 bases, with 5 bases lying between them. Germline V gene lookup returns CDR1 DFQATT and CDR2 SNEGSKA (reference sequence).

This clonotype was found many times. This chain joins TRBV30 and TRBJ2-5; 7 bases align to TRBD2. Germline V gene sequence: CDR1 GTSNPN, CDR2 SVGIG (reference sequence). With 0 bases clipped from V and 2 bases from J, the junction kept 0 bases outside the gene matches. CDR3 length: 13 amino acids. The CDR3 reads CAWSVAGQETQYF. CDR3 bases: TGTGCCTGGAGTGTAGCGGGGCAAGAGACCCAGTACTTC.